Listed below are T cell receptor beta chains from one sample, sequenced in a study of breast tumors, draining lymph nodes, adjacent tissues. TCRdb processed the multiplex PCR reads anew with MiXCR; each CDR3 protein has one entry. The sample yields 150,000 to 200,000 distinct CDR3 sequences, 33% seen once. Material for sequencing was axillary lymph node tissue. These receptors were obtained from a female donor with breast cancer. Some clones in this sample may be carry-over from other donors' samples. Each CDR3 is given with its conserved first and last residue. A D gene is named only where the DNA matches it firmly. Size is stated for part of the rows, as once, few or many counts, or as a class when the clone is expanded.

v_gene,len,j_gene,d_gene,abundance,CDR3nt,CDR3aa
TRBV5-1,14,TRBJ2-7,.,many,TGCGCCAGCAGCTTGGGGCTTGATTTCTCCGAGCAGTACTTC,CASSLGLDFSEQYF
TRBV9,17,TRBJ2-2,.,.,TGTGTCAGCAGCATAGCTGGGAACGGGAGTGTCACCGGGGAGCTGTTTTTT,CVSSIAGNGSVTGELFF
TRBV29-1,15,TRBJ2-2,TRBD1,.,TGCAGCGTGCGGACAGGGGCGACAAACACCGGGGAGCTGTTCTTT,CSVRTGATNTGELFF
TRBV2,13,TRBJ2-2,.,many,TGTGCCAGCAGGAAGACTAACACCGGGGAGCTGTTTTTT,CASRKTNTGELFF
TRBV20-1,12,TRBJ1-2,.,.,TGCAGCGCCCTAAGCGGGCATCCCGACTACACCTTC,CSALSGHPDYTF
TRBV9,14,TRBJ1-6,TRBD1,many,TGTGCCAGCAGCGCTGGACAGGGGGATTCACCCCTCCACTTT,CASSAGQGDSPLHF
TRBV18,14,TRBJ2-1,.,many,TGTGCCAGCTCCCCCGACGGGTTCCAAAATGAGCAGTTCTTC,CASSPDGFQNEQFF
TRBV28,14,TRBJ1-5,.,few,TGTGCCAGCAGCCCCCTCATCCCTGAGCAGCCCCAGCATTTT,CASSPLIPEQPQHF
TRBV20-1,16,TRBJ1-2,TRBD1,many,TGCAGTGCTAGTCCAAGGGACAGAACCTCTAACTATGGCTACACCTTC,CSASPRDRTSNYGYTF
TRBV5-1,16,TRBJ1-6,TRBD1,.,TGCGCCAGCAGCTTGGGGGACAGGGCCTACAGTTCACCCCTCCACTTT,CASSLGDRAYSSPLHF
TRBV20-1,16,TRBJ2-1,.,many,TGCAGTGCTCGGTTGTTCCGGGACACGGATGACAATGAGCAGTTCTTC,CSARLFRDTDDNEQFF
TRBV19,15,TRBJ2-5,.,.,TGTGCCAGTAACCGGAGCACGAGGGGGGAAGAGACCCAGCACTTC,CASNRSTRGEETQHF
TRBV7-2,16,TRBJ2-4,TRBD2,many,TGTGCCAGCAGCTTAGTCGCGGGGGGGCTGGAAAACATTCAGTACTTC,CASSLVAGGLENIQYF
TRBV19,15,TRBJ1-6,.,many,TGTGCCAGTAGTCCCCGGACAGAACTTAATTCACCCCTCCACTTT,CASSPRTELNSPLHF
TRBV30,16,TRBJ2-2,TRBD1,many,TGTGCCTGGAGTGCGGGAACAGGGGATTTGGCCGGGGAGCTGTTTTTT,CAWSAGTGDLAGELFF
TRBV5-1,17,TRBJ1-4,.,once,TGCGCCAGCAGCTTGGATCCAGGACGAGCAACTAATGAAAAACTGTTTTTT,CASSLDPGRATNEKLFF
TRBV6-6,13,TRBJ1-5,.,many,TGTGCCAGCCTTCCCAGGGGCAATCAGCCCCAGCATTTT,CASLPRGNQPQHF
TRBV20-1,14,TRBJ2-3,.,many,TGCAGTGCTAGGCCCCGACTTAGCACAGATACGCAGTATTTT,CSARPRLSTDTQYF
TRBV12-3/TRBV12-4,15,TRBJ2-5,.,.,TGTGCCAGCAGTTTCGGGGCCTCTCCGTTCGAGACCCAGTGCTTC,CASSFGASPFETQCF
TRBV7-9,13,TRBJ1-1,.,few,TGTGCCAGCAGCTTACAGGGAACGACTGAAGCTTTCTTT,CASSLQGTTEAFF
TRBV19,12,TRBJ1-4,TRBD1,.,TGTACCAGTAGTATGGGGACAGAGCAGCTGTTTTTT,CTSSMGTEQLFF
TRBV24-1,13,TRBJ2-3,.,many,TGTGCCACCAGTGATTTGGGGTCAGATACGCAGTATTTT,CATSDLGSDTQYF
TRBV7-7,15,TRBJ2-5,TRBD2,many,TGTGCTAGCAGCTTAGGAGACGGGGCGGGGGGGACCCAGTACTTC,CASSLGDGAGGTQYF
TRBV5-1,14,TRBJ2-3,.,many,TGCGCCAGCAGCTCGGGGATATCCCCAGATACGCAGTATTTT,CASSSGISPDTQYF
TRBV28,13,TRBJ2-7,.,many,TGTGCCAGCACCCCCGGGACTCCTCGGGAGCAGTACTTC,CASTPGTPREQYF
TRBV27,13,TRBJ1-2,.,few,TGTGCCAGCAGTTGGGGCAGAAACTATGGCTACACCTTC,CASSWGRNYGYTF
TRBV11-2,16,TRBJ2-3,TRBD2,many,TGTGCCAGCAGCTTGACGACTAGCGGGGGGGCTAAGGAGCAGTATTTT,CASSLTTSGGAKEQYF
TRBV6-1,13,TRBJ2-1,.,.,TGTGCCAGCAGCCAAACCCATTACAATGAGCAGTTCTTC,CASSQTHYNEQFF
TRBV6-2/TRBV6-3,14,TRBJ1-2,.,.,TGTGCCAGCAGTCCTTATGGTGGTCGGGACGGCTACACCTTC,CASSPYGGRDGYTF
TRBV27,12,TRBJ1-2,.,many,TGTGCCAGCAGTCCCAGATCCGGCGGCTACACCTTC,CASSPRSGGYTF
TRBV7-3,14,TRBJ1-2,.,many,TGTGCCAGCGGCTTAACCCCAGGGAACTATGGCTACACCTTC,CASGLTPGNYGYTF
TRBV2,14,TRBJ2-1,TRBD2,many,TGTGCCAGCAGGGCTCGGGAGGGAAACAATGAGCAGTTCTTC,CASRAREGNNEQFF
TRBV5-1,16,TRBJ2-1,.,many,TGCGCCAGCAGCCGGCTTGACGGGACATCATGGGATGAGCAGTTCTTC,CASSRLDGTSWDEQFF
TRBV10-3,14,TRBJ1-1,.,.,TGTGCCATCAAAGGACAGACAGTTAACACTGAAGCTCTCTTT,CAIKGQTVNTEALF
TRBV4-3,15,TRBJ2-7,TRBD1,many,TGCGCCAGCAGCCACACGGGGGACAGGAGCTACGAGCAGTACTTC,CASSHTGDRSYEQYF
TRBV19,16,TRBJ2-2,TRBD1,many,TGTGCCAGTGGGACCGGGACAGGGCCTTACACCGGGGAGCTGTTTTTT,CASGTGTGPYTGELFF
TRBV10-1,12,TRBJ2-2,.,.,TGCGCCAGCAGTGAAACTAGCGGGGAGCTGTTTTTT,CASSETSGELFF
TRBV13,14,TRBJ1-4,TRBD1,many,TGTGCCAGCACCTTCGGGACAGGGGGCGAAAAACTGTTTTTT,CASTFGTGGEKLFF
TRBV24-1,16,TRBJ1-5,TRBD1,once,TGTGCCACCAGTGATGGGTCTGGACAGGCGGGTCAGCCCCAGCATTTT,CATSDGSGQAGQPQHF
TRBV20-1,23,TRBJ1-3,.,.,TGCAGTGCGGAGGAGCTTGGGGCAGCGACCGGGATCACTGATGGCACAGAAGTACACACCATATATTTT,CSAEELGAATGITDGTEVHTIYF
TRBV12-3/TRBV12-4,9,TRBJ1-2,TRBD1,.,TGTGCCAGCAGTTTTGGGACAGTGTGG,CASSFGTVW
TRBV20-1,17,TRBJ2-5,.,many,TGCAGTGCAGAATTGCCCGGTGGCGGGACGAGGCAAGAGACCCAGTACTTC,CSAELPGGGTRQETQYF
TRBV20-1,14,TRBJ2-1,TRBD1,many,TGCAGTGCCATTGGACAGGGGGCTAGAAATGAGCAGTTCTTC,CSAIGQGARNEQFF
TRBV19,19,TRBJ1-5,.,many,TGTGCCAGTAGCATGGGTAGGGGAGTCGGGACGTGGATCAATCAGCCCCAGCATTTT,CASSMGRGVGTWINQPQHF
TRBV15,15,TRBJ2-5,TRBD2,.,TGTGCCACCAGCAGAGAGGGGGGGATAGGGGAGACCCAGTACTTC,CATSREGGIGETQYF
TRBV29-1,12,TRBJ2-1,TRBD1,.,TGCAGCTTACTAGGGGACAGTGATGAGCAGTTCTTC,CSLLGDSDEQFF
TRBV7-2,14,TRBJ2-1,TRBD2,many,TGTGCCAGCTTCCGCAGGACTAGCTACAATGAGCAGTTCTTC,CASFRRTSYNEQFF
TRBV5-4,17,TRBJ2-2,.,.,TGTGCCAGCAGCCTAGGGGGGGCAGCTTATCTCGCCGGGGAGCTGTTTTTT,CASSLGGAAYLAGELFF
TRBV10-3,16,TRBJ2-3,TRBD2,.,TGTGCCATCAGTGCCGGGACTACCTCTAAGACAGATAAGCAGTATTTT,CAISAGTTSKTDKQYF
TRBV6-1,20,TRBJ2-2,TRBD2,.,TGTGCCAGCAGTCAAGCGCCCAGGGCTAGCGGGAGTTTTCCGGCCGGGGAGCTGTTTTTT,CASSQAPRASGSFPAGELFF
TRBV20-1,14,TRBJ2-5,.,many,TGCAGTGCCCGAAAGGTAGAGTACCAAGAGACCCAGTACTTC,CSARKVEYQETQYF
TRBV7-9,16,TRBJ2-1,TRBD2,many,TGTGCCAGCAGCTGGGGGACTAGCGGAAACTACAATGAGCAGTTCTTC,CASSWGTSGNYNEQFF
TRBV6-2/TRBV6-3,14,TRBJ2-5,.,.,TGTGCCAGCAGTTCCGCCAGTGGGGGGAAGACCCAGTACTTC,CASSSASGGKTQYF
TRBV16,16,TRBJ2-7,.,many,TGTGCCAGCAGCCTTGGAAGGGATAACAGAGCCTACGAGCAGTACTTC,CASSLGRDNRAYEQYF
TRBV6-2/TRBV6-3,16,TRBJ2-1,.,few,TGTGCCAGCAGCCCCAAAGTCGGCCCAGGTTACAATGAGCAGTTCTTC,CASSPKVGPGYNEQFF
TRBV28,13,TRBJ2-2,.,.,TGTGCCGGCGGGACAGCGAACACCGGGGAGCTGTTTTTT,CAGGTANTGELFF
TRBV7-3,14,TRBJ2-3,TRBD2,.,TGTGCCAGCAGCCGCGGGGGACTCACAGATACGCAGTATTTT,CASSRGGLTDTQYF